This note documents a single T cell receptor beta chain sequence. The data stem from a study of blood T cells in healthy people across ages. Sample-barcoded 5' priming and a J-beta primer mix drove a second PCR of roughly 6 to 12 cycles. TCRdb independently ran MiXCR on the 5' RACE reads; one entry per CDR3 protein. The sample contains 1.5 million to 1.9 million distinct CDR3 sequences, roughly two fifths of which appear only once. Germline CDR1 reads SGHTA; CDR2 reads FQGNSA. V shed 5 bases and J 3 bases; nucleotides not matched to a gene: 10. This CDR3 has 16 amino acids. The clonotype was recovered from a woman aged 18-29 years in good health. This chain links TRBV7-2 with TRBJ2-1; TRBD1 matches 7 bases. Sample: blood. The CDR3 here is CASSKDRDSYYNEQFF. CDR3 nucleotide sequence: TGTGCCAGCAGCAAGGACCGGGACAGTTACTACAATGAGCAGTTCTTC.